A selection of T cell receptor beta chains follows, all from one sample in a study of blood T cells in healthy people across ages. TCRdb itself ran the 5' RACE reads through MiXCR, one entry per CDR3 protein. The sample comprises hundreds of thousands of distinct CDR3 sequences, roughly two fifths of which are singletons, and roughly 30% rests with the top ten. The sequencing input was blood. The receptors were gathered from a man older than 75 in good health. The CDR3 runs from the conserved cysteine through the conserved F or W. The D gene is left open where the match is weak. Only some rows state a clone size, as once, few, many or a class for expanded clones.

j_gene,d_gene,v_gene,abundance,CDR3nt,CDR3aa
TRBJ2-4,TRBD2,TRBV6-2/TRBV6-3,.,TGTGCCAGCAGTTCTAGCGGGACAGTCAAAAACATTCAGTACTTC,CASSSSGTVKNIQYF
TRBJ2-7,.,TRBV25-1,.,TGTGCCAGCAGTGAACATCAACTAGGTTTCTCCTACAATGAGCAGTACTTC,CASSEHQLGFSYNEQYF
TRBJ1-2,.,TRBV20-1,many,TGCAGTGCTAGCGCCGGCTACACCTTC,CSASAGYTF
TRBJ2-7,TRBD1,TRBV7-9,many,TGTGCCAGCAGCCCGGGACAGGGGGACTCCTACGAGCAGTACTTC,CASSPGQGDSYEQYF
TRBJ1-1,.,TRBV6-2/TRBV6-3,.,TGTGCCAGCAGTCAACAGGGCAGGGGCACTGAAGCTTTCTTT,CASSQQGRGTEAFF
TRBJ1-1,.,TRBV27,.,TGTGCCAGCAGTTTAATTAAGGGAGCGTGCGAAGCTTTCTTT,CASSLIKGACEAFF
TRBJ1-4,TRBD1,TRBV27,few,TGTGCCAGCAGTTTCCGCATGGGGACAGGGAATGAAAAACTGTTTTTT,CASSFRMGTGNEKLFF
TRBJ2-4,.,TRBV12-3/TRBV12-4,.,TGTGCCAGCAGTTTAGCCCGCTCCAGGGCCAAAAACATTCAGTACTTC,CASSLARSRAKNIQYF
TRBJ2-4,.,TRBV30,.,TGTGCCTGGAGTGGAGGGAGTTTAGCCAAAAACATTCAGTACTTC,CAWSGGSLAKNIQYF
TRBJ2-3,TRBD1,TRBV6-5,few,TGTGCCAGCAGGGGACAGGGAAGGAGAACAGATACGCAGTATTTT,CASRGQGRRTDTQYF
TRBJ1-2,TRBD1,TRBV7-9,.,TGTGCCAGCAGCTTAGTAATTGGGACAGAATATTTTAATGGCTACACCTTC,CASSLVIGTEYFNGYTF
TRBJ2-3,TRBD1,TRBV14,.,TGTGCCAGCAGCCCGGAGGGGACAGGCCGGGGTACGCAGTATTTT,CASSPEGTGRGTQYF
TRBJ2-7,.,TRBV5-1,.,TGCGCCGGAGGAGTCACCTACGAGCAGTACTTC,CAGGVTYEQYF
TRBJ1-6,.,TRBV12-3/TRBV12-4,.,TGTGCCAGCAGTTTAACATCGGCCATTTCACCCCTCCACTTT,CASSLTSAISPLHF
TRBJ2-7,TRBD1,TRBV20-1,few,TGCAGTGCTAGAGATCGGAACCCGGGACAGGTGCGCGAGCAGTACTTC,CSARDRNPGQVREQYF
TRBJ1-5,.,TRBV20-1,.,TGCAGTGCCGGGCGTACAGGGTCACCTTTACATCAGCCCCAGCATTTT,CSAGRTGSPLHQPQHF
TRBJ1-6,.,TRBV7-2,.,TGTGCCAGCAGGGAGACAGGTCTGCGGACTTCGCCCCTCCACTTT,CASRETGLRTSPLHF
TRBJ2-7,.,TRBV12-5,.,TGTGCTAGTGCTGAATCGGGGTACGAGCAGTACTTC,CASAESGYEQYF
TRBJ2-1,TRBD2,TRBV9,.,TGTGCCAGCAGCGGATCCGCTAGCGGGGGGGCCAATGAGCAGTTCTTC,CASSGSASGGANEQFF
TRBJ2-5,.,TRBV14,many,TGTGCCAGCAGTTTTAACAGGAATCAAGAGACCCAGTACTTC,CASSFNRNQETQYF
TRBJ2-5,TRBD1,TRBV7-9,few,TGTGCCAGCAGCTTCCCAACGACAGGGGAAGAGACCCAGTACTTC,CASSFPTTGEETQYF
TRBJ2-3,.,TRBV4-1,.,TGCGCCAGCAGCCAAGTTAAGCGGAGCCCCGATACGCAGTATTTT,CASSQVKRSPDTQYF
TRBJ2-5,TRBD2,TRBV15,.,TGTGCCACCAGCAGTCCACTAGCGGGAGGACTCCAAGAGACCCAGTACTTC,CATSSPLAGGLQETQYF
TRBJ2-3,.,TRBV9,.,TGTGCCAGCAGCCCCAGAGGCCTAATAACGGATACGCAGTATTTT,CASSPRGLITDTQYF
TRBJ2-7,TRBD2,TRBV6-1,few,TGTGCCAGCAGGGGGCTAGGGGAGGGGTCCTCCTACGAGCAGTACTTC,CASRGLGEGSSYEQYF
TRBJ1-6,.,TRBV6-5,.,TGTGCCAGCAGTTACTATAGAGGCCGTAATTCACCCCTCCACTTT,CASSYYRGRNSPLHF
TRBJ2-7,.,TRBV24-1,many,TGTGCCACCGATACCGGGACTTCCTCCTACAATGAGCAGTACTTC,CATDTGTSSYNEQYF
TRBJ2-5,TRBD2,TRBV5-1,.,TGCGCCAGCAGCTTGATTAGCGGGGGGGAAATATCGGAGACCCAGTACTTC,CASSLISGGEISETQYF
TRBJ2-7,.,TRBV6-5,.,TGTGCCAGCAGTTACTCATTGGCGGGCTCCTACGAGCAGTACTTC,CASSYSLAGSYEQYF
TRBJ2-5,.,TRBV25-1,few,TGTGCCAGCCGTCCGGGCCAAGAGACCCAGTACTTC,CASRPGQETQYF
TRBJ2-3,.,TRBV7-2,.,TGTGCCAGCGGCCATCGGCGGGGCAGCACAGATACGCAGTATTTT,CASGHRRGSTDTQYF
TRBJ2-3,TRBD2,TRBV5-1,few,TGCGCCAGCAGCGCGGGGGTCTCTAGCGGGGGGGCCCCTACGCAGTATTTT,CASSAGVSSGGAPTQYF
TRBJ2-2,TRBD2,TRBV7-2,.,TGTGCCAGCAGCCCCCCGGCGGGGGACACCGGGGAGCTGTTTTTT,CASSPPAGDTGELFF
TRBJ2-1,.,TRBV27,.,TGTGCCAGCAGAAACCGGGGGACCCCGGGGGTTTTTACCCAGTTCTTC,CASRNRGTPGVFTQFF
TRBJ2-7,.,TRBV20-1,many,TGCAGCGCCTCGGACCGGGGCTACGAGCAGTACTTC,CSASDRGYEQYF
TRBJ2-5,TRBD2,TRBV7-2,few,TGTGCCAGCAGCTTCTCTGCGGGAGAGCGCGAGACCCAGTACTTC,CASSFSAGERETQYF
TRBJ2-1,TRBD2,TRBV20-1,.,TGCAGGGTACATAAAGCGGGAGGTTACAATGAGCAGTTCTTC,CRVHKAGGYNEQFF
TRBJ1-1,.,TRBV20-1,.,TGCAGTGCTAGAGAGGGTCTGACTGAAGCTTTCTTT,CSAREGLTEAFF
TRBJ2-7,TRBD1,TRBV28,few,TGTGCCAGCAGTTTGGGTGCAGGGGGTTTAGACGAGCAGTACTTC,CASSLGAGGLDEQYF
TRBJ2-1,.,TRBV7-2,few,TGTGCCAGCAGCCCACGTTTCAATGAGCAGTTCTTC,CASSPRFNEQFF
TRBJ2-1,TRBD2,TRBV27,.,TGTGCCAGCAGTTTAGCGATTGGCGGGAGTGAGCAGTTCTTC,CASSLAIGGSEQFF